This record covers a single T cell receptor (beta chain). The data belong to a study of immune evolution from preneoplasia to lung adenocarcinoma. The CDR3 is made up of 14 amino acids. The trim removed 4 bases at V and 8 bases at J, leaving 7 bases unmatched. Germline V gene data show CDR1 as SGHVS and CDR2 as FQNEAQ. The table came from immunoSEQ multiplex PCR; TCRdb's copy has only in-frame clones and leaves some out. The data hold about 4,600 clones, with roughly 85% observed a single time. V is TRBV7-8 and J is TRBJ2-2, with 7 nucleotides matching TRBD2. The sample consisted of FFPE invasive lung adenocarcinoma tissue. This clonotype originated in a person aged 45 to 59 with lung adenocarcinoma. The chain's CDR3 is CASSSGGGTGELFF. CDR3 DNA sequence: TGTGCCAGCAGCTCTGGGGGGGGAACGGGGGAGCTGTTTTTT.